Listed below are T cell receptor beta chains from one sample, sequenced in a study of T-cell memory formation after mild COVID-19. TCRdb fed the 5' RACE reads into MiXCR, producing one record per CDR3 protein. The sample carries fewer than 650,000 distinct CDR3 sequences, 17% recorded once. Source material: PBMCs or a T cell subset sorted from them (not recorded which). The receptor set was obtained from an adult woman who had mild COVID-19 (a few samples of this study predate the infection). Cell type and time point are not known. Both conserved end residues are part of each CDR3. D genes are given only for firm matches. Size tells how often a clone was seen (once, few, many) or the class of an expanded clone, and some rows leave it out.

TGTGCCAGCAGTTTATTGGCTCTGGCCGGGTACGAGCAGTACTTC	CASSLLALAGYEQYF	TRBV27	TRBJ2-7	15	few	NA
TGCAGTGCTAGAGGAGACTCTGGGGCCAACGTCCTGACTTTC	CSARGDSGANVLTF	TRBV20-1	TRBJ2-6	14	NA	NA
TGTGCCAGTAATAAGGGACGGCTTAACACTGAAGCTTTCTTT	CASNKGRLNTEAFF	TRBV19	TRBJ1-1	14	once	NA
TGTGCCAGCAGCTTGGCCGACGGCGTCTATGGCTACACCTTC	CASSLADGVYGYTF	TRBV5-6	TRBJ1-2	14	NA	NA
TGTGCCAGCAGCCAAGATCTAGCGCCCGCCTACGAGCAGTACTTC	CASSQDLAPAYEQYF	TRBV4-2	TRBJ2-7	15	NA	NA
TGCAGTGCTAGAGATTCTAGCGGGAGAGGGAATGAGCAGTTCTTC	CSARDSSGRGNEQFF	TRBV20-1	TRBJ2-1	15	NA	TRBD2
TGTGCCAGTAGTATAGCTACAGCGTACTCCTACGAGCAGTACTTC	CASSIATAYSYEQYF	TRBV19	TRBJ2-7	15	few	NA
TGTGCCAGCAGCTTAGTAGCCGGCAGTACGCAGTATTTT	CASSLVAGSTQYF	TRBV11-1	TRBJ2-3	13	once	NA
TGTGCCAGCAGCCATCGACGAGACCCTAGCGGACGCAATGAGCAGTTCTTC	CASSHRRDPSGRNEQFF	TRBV7-8	TRBJ2-1	17	NA	TRBD2
TGTGCCAGCAGTTCCCTAGCCGAAGATACGCAGTATTTT	CASSSLAEDTQYF	TRBV27	TRBJ2-3	13	NA	NA
TGTGCCAGCCTGTTATCGGGGTCCACTGAAGCTTTCTTT	CASLLSGSTEAFF	TRBV6-1	TRBJ1-1	13	few	NA
TGTGCCAGCAGTTACTCGAGCAGGTACAATGAGCAGTTCTTC	CASSYSSRYNEQFF	TRBV6-2/TRBV6-3	TRBJ2-1	14	NA	NA
TGTGCCACCAGCGGGATAGCGGGGTACCCTGCCTCCTACGAGCAGTACTTC	CATSGIAGYPASYEQYF	TRBV15	TRBJ2-7	17	NA	TRBD2
TGTGCCATCAGTGAGTTCGGGGGCACAGATACGCAGTATTTT	CAISEFGGTDTQYF	TRBV10-3	TRBJ2-3	14	NA	NA
TGTGCCAGCAGTCCCATCCCAACAGGGATAAGCGGCTACACCTTC	CASSPIPTGISGYTF	TRBV27	TRBJ1-2	15	few	NA
TGTGCCAGCAGTTCCAGCAGCGGGAGGGACAATGAGCAGTTCTTC	CASSSSSGRDNEQFF	TRBV6-5	TRBJ2-1	15	few	TRBD2
TGTGCCAGCTCCTCGGGACACTCTTCCTACGAGCAGTACTTC	CASSSGHSSYEQYF	TRBV18	TRBJ2-7	14	NA	NA